This T cell receptor (beta chain) comes out of a study of OX40 agonist ivuxolimab in advanced cancers. Study details: Partial responses were seen in three patients, one with hepatocellular carcinoma and two with cutaneous melanoma.

Systemic immunosuppression or autoimmune disease history was grounds to exclude patients. Study-wide results and caveats: Clonal expansion by week 6 occurred in CD4+ and CD8+ blood T cells (at 0.1 to 3.0 mg/kg).

The assay was immunoSEQ multiplex PCR, and TCRdb's table has in-frame clones only and misses some. Of about 50,000 clones listed, about 83% were seen once; the top ten hold about 0.62%. Remarks on this clone: The target antigen is unknown.

The receptor's source is an adult with an advanced solid tumor such as melanoma, head and neck, liver or kidney cancer. Sequences were derived from CD4+ or CD8+ T cells sorted from blood, sampled in a trial of the OX40 agonist ivuxolimab.

CDR3 bases: TGCGCCAGCAGCTTGGAGGGTTTTAACTATGGCTACACCTTC. As protein: CASSLEGFNYGYTF. The chain has TRBV5-1 and TRBJ1-2, with no clear D. Germline V gene lookup returns CDR1 SGHRS and CDR2 YFSETQ. The CDR3 has 14 residues. The V and J ends lost 0 bases and 1 base respectively, with 7 bases between them.